This T cell receptor beta chain was profiled in a study of T cell responses to AZD1222 COVID-19 vaccine. Concerning this clone: Its antigen is not identified.

Study results and limitations: Researchers took repertoire samples only after the peak T cell response had come. CD4 TCRs associated with vaccination spanned spike, dominating at 160-218 and 743-854.

The method was immunoSEQ multiplex PCR; TCRdb's version includes in-frame clones alone and lacks a portion of them. Among 120,000 or so clones, roughly 92% were seen once, and the ten largest hold 2% to 3%. V lost 1 base and J 1 base, leaving 10 bases between the germline ends. Per germline, CDR1 SGHTA and CDR2 FQGNSA. CDR3 size: 15 residues. The sample consisted of peripheral blood, taken 28 days after the second AZD1222 dose. The chain couples TRBV7-2 to TRBJ2-5; D ambiguous. The TCR originated in an adult who received the AZD1222 COVID-19 vaccine. The CDR3 coding sequence is TGTGCCAGCAGCTTAGTTCCGTCTCCCCAAGAGACCCAGTACTTC. Protein sequence: CASSLVPSPQETQYF.